What follows describes a single T cell receptor beta chain. This clone was found a few times. The specificity of this receptor is unknown. No much larger clone is present one base from it, and per-base qualities are unavailable. CDR1 and CDR2 are drawn from the germline V gene: SGHTA, FQGNSA. The V end loses 5 bases and the J end loses 1 base, and a stretch of 9 bases separates them. The CDR3 runs 14 residues from the cysteine to the phenylalanine. This entry keeps only the CDR3 DNA: 42 bases, framed from base 1. This entry is derived from a study of beta chain features in type 1 diabetes (dated by TCRdb to the late 2010s). Turning to the overall study: Patients and healthy donors did not differ in mean age, gender distribution, total cell number or subset yield. A total of over 95,000,000 sorted cells were examined across all samples, and RNA yield correlated strongly with the number of cells per subset. In the study, TCRB repertoires of sorted circulating CD4+ T cell subsets from recently diagnosed type 1 diabetes patients were compared with those of matched healthy donors. Naive and central memory subsets were obtained from all 30 or so donors, but regulatory and stem cell-like memory subsets were isolated from only 8 patients and roughly eight healthy donors. Beyond this particular receptor, the publication reports: Fewer insertions and more nucleotide deletions at VDJ recombination sites were observed in patients with type 1 diabetes, implying thymic rearrangement abnormalities. Shorter templates might be favored by PCR, yet because patient and control samples were amplified and corrected together, any such skew would affect both groups equally. Naive, central memory and regulatory TCRB repertoires appeared more similar among patients than among healthy donors. Only small numbers of individuals were included in the HLA sub-analyses, which left unresolved whether HLA type had any influence on TCRB rearrangement. Because cDNA was sequenced instead of genomic DNA, highly expressing activated cells could be over-represented, though the groups showed no difference in activation or CD3 levels. A moderate but significant shortening of TCRB CDR3 length was observed in type 1 diabetes patients in all four CD4+ subsets.

The entire isolated RNA was reverse transcribed using the High Capacity cDNA Reverse Transcription Kit, and thus expressed TCRB transcripts were sequenced. Deep immunoSEQ sequencing was applied to naive, central memory and regulatory T cell samples, giving an average of about 3.7 million total reads per sample. Sorted cells were lysed in RLT buffer and RNA was extracted with DNase-treated RNeasy Micro or Mini kits, depending on cell number. To prevent cross-contamination, every cell subset was processed on its own, while patient and healthy donor samples were processed together. The immunoSEQ multiplex PCR was used to amplify TCRB sequences from cDNA, yielding 87-bp fragments that span the CDR3 region. Sequencing of the amplicons was done on the Illumina HiSeq platform. Regarding the original processing steps: Synthetic template baselines were used to correct PCR bias computationally, reads within Hamming distance 2 were collapsed, and singletons that could not be merged were discarded. By aligning reads against IMGT, V, D and J genes, CDR3 length, and insertions or deletions at six rearrangement sites were assigned. Within each subset, clonotype counts were normalized to the number of sorted cells before true diversity and Gini coefficients were calculated with the tcR R package. The overlap coefficient, calculated on TCRB nucleotide sequences, was used to quantify repertoire sharing. As a proxy for the pre-selection repertoire, out-of-frame TCRB sequences from naive cells were analyzed. Not all clones reach the TCRdb copy of this immuneACCESS table, which keeps in-frame sequences only. Checked studies attribute under half of the gap to unresolved V genes and leave the rest unexplained. D and trimming come from the DNA, and the V and J calls and clone size come from that table. This sample lists 900,000 or so clones; roughly a sixth were detected once. The top ten hold around 0.02% of the sample.

Each donor gave one peripheral blood draw, about 100 mL on average, collected into heparinised tubes. Naive, central memory, regulatory and stem cell-like memory CD4+ T cells were sorted on a BD FACSAria II using a panel including CD45RO, CCR7, CD25, CD127, CD95 and CD27. Purity was above 95% for every sorted population. PBMCs were separated immediately by Lymphoprep density gradient centrifugation and were stained directly, without being cultured. So that batch effects would be minimized, each experiment stained and sorted samples in pairs, pairing one healthy donor with one patient. This receptor was obtained from a woman under 30 in good health. The sequencing sample was made of naive CD4+ T cells from blood. Explained via the paper, the cell subset or site label denotes: true naive CD4+ T cells. The chain was built from TRBV7-2 and TRBJ2-4; the D gene remains uncertain. The CDR3 reads CASSKIGAKNIQYF. At the DNA level, the sequence is TGTGCCAGCAGCAAGATAGGGGCCAAAAACATTCAGTACTTC.